Sequencing of this TCR beta chain was carried out in a study of a mutant IDH1 vaccine in newly diagnosed glioma. Study information: In weeks 1, 3, 5, 7, 11, 15, 19 and 23, patients were immunized, eight times in all. Most patients had radiochemotherapy with temozolomide before enrollment; others had one alone. Study outcomes and limitations: Alterations occurring in top peripheral T cell clonotypes seemed unrelated to pseudoprogression.

The CDR3 length is 17 residues. The V gene's germline CDR1 is MDHEN and CDR2 SYDVKM. V gave up 10 bases and J gave up 7 bases, with 29 bases separating them. Details on this clone: The antigen is unknown.

Produced via immunoSEQ multiplex PCR; TCRdb's table is partial and in-frame only. The table lists around 58,000 clones, about 80% of them singletons. As for time point: week 5, during vaccination. Each vaccine dose was 300 ug of mutant IDH1 20-mer peptide, with topical imiquimod. Each donor presented with a new WHO grade 3 or 4 astrocytoma that tested IDH1-mutant and showed ATRX loss. The source was PBMCs, collected from a glioma patient whose treatment included an IDH1 peptide vaccine. The clonotype comes from a man aged 30-40 years with glioma. This chain uses TRBV28 with TRBJ2-1; no clear D. This CDR3 reads CATEAKFMDAPPNEQFF. The CDR3 DNA reads TGTGCCACCGAAGCAAAGTTTATGGACGCCCCTCCGAATGAGCAGTTCTTC.